This T cell receptor (beta chain) was sequenced during a study of graft-versus-host responses after intestinal transplantation (dated by TCRdb to the early 2020s). Background on the whole study: The transplants that recipients received were multivisceral, liver-intestinal, or isolated intestinal. A peak of at least 4% donor T cells among recipient peripheral blood mononuclear cells was the definition used for donor T cell macrochimerism. The cohort enrolled about two dozen intestinal transplant recipients, one of whom was a retransplant, and a few patients without pretransplant specimens were excluded. Anti-thymocyte globulin induction was given to all recipients, followed by maintenance tacrolimus and steroids for about 3 years. Alloreactive clones were identified by sequencing pre-transplant mixed lymphocyte reaction products and comparing them with unstimulated pre-transplant donor and recipient T cells. Instead of going to the commercial service, samples from a few later patients were sequenced in-house on an Illumina MiSeq and processed with MiXCR. After intestinal transplantation, graft-versus-host and host-versus-graft alloreactive T cell clones in the graft, circulation and bone marrow were tracked using bulk TCR-beta CDR3 sequencing. Overall results and qualifications from the work: Patients with donor T cell macrochimerism had high GvH to HvG T cell clonal ratios in their allografts. GvH clones were detected in recipient bone marrow, and some appeared earlier in ileal mucosa or blood, consistent with an intestinal mucosal origin. Peak levels of circulating GvH clones were associated with declines in HvG clones early after transplant. The conclusions were limited by the relatively low number and heterogeneity of the intestinal transplant patients.

Including cysteine and phenylalanine, the CDR3 has 15 amino acids. Here the CDR3 DNA is all that survives: 45 bases in frame from base 1. The trim is 0 bases for V and 7 bases for J, with a gap of 10 bases between the germline ends. The germline V gene yields MGHRA for CDR1 and YSYEKL for CDR2. The time point tag for this specimen amounts to: cells obtained before transplantation from donor or recipient. CD3+CD4+ and CD3+CD8+ populations were FACS-sorted from unstimulated pre-transplant donor and recipient cells taken from spleen or lymph nodes. Worth noting for this clone: Its antigen is currently not known. No base quality values were provided; no much bigger clone lies one nucleotide off.

Libraries came from the immunoSEQ multiplex PCR assay. For most patients, genomic DNA was isolated using the Qiagen DNeasy Blood and Tissue Kit and was shipped frozen to Adaptive Biotechnologies for TCR sequencing. Adaptive Biotechnologies carried out high-throughput TCR-beta CDR3 sequencing of genomic DNA for most patients. Per the authors' processing: Adaptive's ImmunoSEQ software was the source of the TCR sequencing data for roughly 19 patients, while a few other patients were processed with MiXCR and VDJtools. To correct CD4 versus CD8 sorting errors, any sequence found in both subsets at a frequency ratio below 5:1 was removed. CDR3 nucleotide sequences shared between donor and recipient were removed because their origin could not be assigned. Alloreactive clones required at least 2-fold expansion over unstimulated cells and minimum CFSE-low frequency of 0.002% (template counts) or 0.001% (read counts). Clones detected in sequenced pre-transplant spleen, lymph node, or MLR CFSE-low populations of the donor or recipient were defined as mappable. The cumulative frequency of alloreactive clones was calculated as a percentage of all sequences, weighted by copy number. As stored in TCRdb, this immuneACCESS dataset retains in-frame rearrangements with V and J assigned. A fraction of the clones does not appear; measured against another copy, unresolved V genes explain less than half of the discrepancy, and the remainder lacks a known reason. V and J calls and clone size come straight from that table; D and trimming were deduced from the DNA. Within this sample are about 71,000 clones, with roughly 88% of them counted one time only. Clones ranked in the top ten supply approximately 1.2% of the sample.

The material was unstimulated CD8+ T cells sorted from spleen or lymph node cells, obtained before intestinal transplant. Here the chain combines TRBV4-1 and TRBJ1-6; there is no confident call for the D gene. The sequence was collected from a human donor who received an intestinal transplant. The nucleotide sequence reads as follows: TGCGCCAGCAGCCAAGAGAGGGCAGCCAATTCACCCCTCCACTTT. Translation gives CASSQERAANSPLHF.